The rows below give T cell receptor beta chains drawn from one sample of a study of CD8 T cells in Susac syndrome. Via MiXCR, TCRdb re-called the immunoSEQ multiplex PCR reads, giving one row per CDR3 protein. The sample lists approximately 260,000 distinct CDR3 sequences, roughly 95% seen once, with 0.1% in the top ten. The sequencing sample was made of CD4+ T cells from PBMCs. The receptor set was obtained from a human donor with Susac syndrome. The conserved cysteine and the conserved F or W are not part of the CDR3 here. The D gene is left open where the match is weak.

CDR3aa,v_gene,d_gene,len
ASSRGTAGYT,TRBV27,.,10
ASSQTGSSYGYT,TRBV4-1,.,12
SASMGTQY,TRBV20-1,.,8
ASSQGRTSYEQY,TRBV5-6,.,12
ASSQIRTVANQPQH,TRBV14,.,14
ASSPLAGKNIQY,TRBV7-2,TRBD2,12
ASSLERNNEQF,TRBV5-1,.,11
ASSPRDSGREKLF,TRBV6-5,TRBD1,13
ASSLSGRKASYEQY,TRBV3-1,.,14
ASRPNGPSNYGYT,TRBV19,.,13
ASGGNKNTEAF,TRBV2,.,11
ASSMTISTDTQY,TRBV2,.,12
ASSRDTETQY,TRBV27,.,10
ASSPDRGTTEAF,TRBV7-2,TRBD1,12
SAGTGYEQY,TRBV20-1,.,9
ASSRVSAGELF,TRBV3-1,.,11
ASSPAGGAQNTEAF,TRBV5-1,.,14
ASSHGTSYGYT,TRBV14,.,11
ASSVENYYPTDTQY,TRBV9,.,14
AWIPRYGTEAF,TRBV30,.,11
ASRKTGDYEQY,TRBV12-3/TRBV12-4,TRBD1,11
ASSTSGLAGADNEQF,TRBV19,TRBD2,15
SVSYRGARAF,TRBV29-1,.,10
ASSPHGFRTGTDTQY,TRBV6-1,.,15
ASSLEPAGGYEQY,TRBV7-6,.,13
ASSYTLYGYT,TRBV6-2/TRBV6-3,.,10
ATSRDRLANEQF,TRBV15,TRBD2,12
ASSLYRGTFHD,TRBV11-2,TRBD1,11
SARDLSGTGWVEPQH,TRBV20-1,TRBD1,15
ASTERSRSDNEQF,TRBV7-9,.,13
SVEEGTGARNQPQH,TRBV29-1,TRBD1,14
SALGSGTGDTQY,TRBV29-1,TRBD2,12
SVEGTDTQY,TRBV29-1,.,9
ASSATGADTQY,TRBV25-1,.,11
ASGTGQVYNEQF,TRBV12-5,TRBD1,12
SARRGRGNQPQH,TRBV20-1,.,12
ATMGTSGGDEQF,TRBV24-1,TRBD2,12
AWETGEGQPQH,TRBV30,TRBD1,11
ASSFQGNQPQH,TRBV7-2,.,11
AWVGGPGTVYGYT,TRBV30,TRBD1,13
ASSPVQGGLGELF,TRBV18,.,13
ASSSDPGSGQETQY,TRBV28,TRBD2,14
ATLSRLGLSEQF,TRBV12-3/TRBV12-4,.,12
ASSTLGEPYEQY,TRBV12-3/TRBV12-4,.,12
SVRHSGNTIY,TRBV29-1,.,10
AISDRRDNQPQH,TRBV10-3,.,12
ASSAGVNLGYEQY,TRBV28,TRBD2,13
ASTTMAFPGNEQF,TRBV18,.,13
ASARRF,TRBV25-1,.,6
ASSSHGYSLTYEQY,TRBV28,.,14
ASSLAVGDYNEQF,TRBV5-1,.,13
ASSFPSGRNSYEQY,TRBV7-6,TRBD2,14
ASSADRGRSYGYT,TRBV2,TRBD1,13
ASSPPRSGRSTDTQY,TRBV18,.,15
ASSRGGRYEQY,TRBV27,TRBD1,11
ASSLRLNQPQH,TRBV7-9,.,11
AIRARREVSYNEQF,TRBV10-3,TRBD2,14